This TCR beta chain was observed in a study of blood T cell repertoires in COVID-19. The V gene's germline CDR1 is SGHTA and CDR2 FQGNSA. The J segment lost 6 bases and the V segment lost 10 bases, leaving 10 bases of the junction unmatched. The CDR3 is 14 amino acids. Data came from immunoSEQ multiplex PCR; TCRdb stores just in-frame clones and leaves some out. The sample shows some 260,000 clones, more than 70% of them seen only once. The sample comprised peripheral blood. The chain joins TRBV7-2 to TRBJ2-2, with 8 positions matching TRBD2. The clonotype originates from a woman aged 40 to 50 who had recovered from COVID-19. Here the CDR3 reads CAIKRGGSPGELFF. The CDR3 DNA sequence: TGTGCCATCAAACGCGGGGGGAGTCCCGGGGAGCTGTTTTTT.